The entry below describes one T cell receptor (beta chain). The data derive from a study of blood T cell repertoires in COVID-19. Germline-derived CDR1 and CDR2 are SEHNR and FQNEAQ (reference sequence). Trimming pared 0 bases from V and 2 bases from J, leaving 10 bases between. The CDR3 has 15 amino acids. Using immunoSEQ multiplex PCR, the repertoire was profiled, and TCRdb retains in-frame clones only, with some absent. The sample consists of tens of thousands of clones, roughly three quarters of them appearing once. The TCR was taken from an elderly woman with acute or convalescent COVID-19. This chain connects TRBV7-9 to TRBJ1-2; D might be TRBD1 (6 bases). Sequencing input: peripheral blood. The CDR3 here is CASSLARGTNYGYTF. CDR3 DNA: TGTGCCAGCAGCTTAGCGAGAGGGACAAACTATGGCTACACCTTC.